This T cell receptor beta chain was recorded in a study of CD8 T cells in Susac syndrome. Overall study context: Of the sequenced Susac syndrome patients, more than five had active disease and roughly eight were in remission.

Turning to this clonotype: The antigen is unknown.

CD8+ and CD4+ T cells circulating in blood were sequenced for TCR beta. Random hexamers were used to reverse transcribe an amount of roughly 0.5 to 1 ug RNA. Amplification of TCR beta CDR3 used immunoSEQ multiplex PCR across 54 Vbeta and 13 Jbeta. Each CDR3 protein is one row after TCRdb ran MiXCR on the immunoSEQ multiplex PCR reads. The sample lists 130,000 or so distinct CDR3 sequences; 85% to 95% were seen once. Per germline, CDR1 LGHNA and CDR2 YSLEER. The CDR3 consists of 13 residues. V lost 3 bases and J 8 bases, leaving 13 bases between the germline ends. Whole-study results and caveats: It was in TEMRA cells and active patients that Susac CD8+ clonal expansion peaked.

Sequenced material: CD8+ T cells from PBMCs. This receptor was taken from a human donor with Susac syndrome. The chain employs TRBV4-3 and TRBJ1-2, with D tentatively TRBD1 (6 bases). This CDR3 reads CASSQEGHWGYTF. CDR3 in DNA: TGCGCCAGCAGCCAGGAGGGACACTGGGGCTACACCTTC.